Listed below are T cell receptor beta chains from one sample, sequenced in a study of blood T cells in healthy people across ages. TCRdb reprocessed the 5' RACE reads with MiXCR, giving one entry per CDR3 protein. The table has about 1.1 million distinct CDR3 sequences, 35% to 40% seen once. The sample consisted of blood. Every receptor here comes from a man between 18 and 29 years old in good health. Each CDR3 is given with its conserved first and last residue. Each record gives: D gene, V gene, clone size, J gene, CDR3 DNA, CDR3 protein. The D gene is left open where the match is weak. Only part of the rows carry a size: once, few, many, or a class if the clone is expanded.

d_gene: -
v_gene: TRBV12-3/TRBV12-4
abundance: -
j_gene: TRBJ1-6
CDR3nt: TGTGCCAGCAGTCACCATCCCAGGGCAAATTCACCCCTCCACTTT
CDR3aa: CASSHHPRANSPLHF

d_gene: TRBD1
v_gene: TRBV27
abundance: once
j_gene: TRBJ1-2
CDR3nt: TGTGCCAGCAGAACTGACAGGGAAAAGGACTATGGCTACACCTTC
CDR3aa: CASRTDREKDYGYTF

d_gene: -
v_gene: TRBV5-1
abundance: -
j_gene: TRBJ1-1
CDR3nt: TGCGCCAGCAGCTTGGTTGGGTTGGCTACTGAAGCTTTCTTT
CDR3aa: CASSLVGLATEAFF

d_gene: TRBD2
v_gene: TRBV7-7
abundance: few
j_gene: TRBJ2-1
CDR3nt: TGTGCTAGCAGCCAGCGACTAGCGGGAAACAATGAGCAGTTCTTC
CDR3aa: CASSQRLAGNNEQFF

d_gene: -
v_gene: TRBV28
abundance: few
j_gene: TRBJ2-3
CDR3nt: TGTGCCAGCAGTTTATACTCAGGGAGCGATACGCAGTATTTT
CDR3aa: CASSLYSGSDTQYF

d_gene: -
v_gene: TRBV2
abundance: -
j_gene: TRBJ2-7
CDR3nt: TGTGCCAGCAGTGAGAACAGAGGGTACTACGAGCAGTACTTC
CDR3aa: CASSENRGYYEQYF

d_gene: -
v_gene: TRBV20-1
abundance: few
j_gene: TRBJ2-3
CDR3nt: TGCAGTGCCAAACCCCCCCACACAGATACGCAGTATTTT
CDR3aa: CSAKPPHTDTQYF

d_gene: -
v_gene: TRBV3-1
abundance: many
j_gene: TRBJ1-3
CDR3nt: TGTGCCAGCAGCCAAGAAATAACAGGAGGAAACACCATATATTTT
CDR3aa: CASSQEITGGNTIYF

d_gene: -
v_gene: TRBV20-1
abundance: -
j_gene: TRBJ1-2
CDR3nt: TGCAGTGCTGGGACGGATCTCTATGGCTACATCTTC
CDR3aa: CSAGTDLYGYIF

d_gene: -
v_gene: TRBV20-1
abundance: few
j_gene: TRBJ2-7
CDR3nt: TGCAGTGCTAAAGGGGGCTCCTACGAGCAGTACTTC
CDR3aa: CSAKGGSYEQYF

d_gene: TRBD1
v_gene: TRBV9
abundance: few
j_gene: TRBJ1-4
CDR3nt: TGTGCCAGCAGCCCCGGGACAGGGTCCTCTGAAAAACTGTTTTTT
CDR3aa: CASSPGTGSSEKLFF

d_gene: -
v_gene: TRBV9
abundance: -
j_gene: TRBJ1-6
CDR3nt: TGTGCCAGCAGCGTAGATGAGGTGATGTTCGGATCACCCCTCCACTTT
CDR3aa: CASSVDEVMFGSPLHF

d_gene: TRBD1
v_gene: TRBV5-6
abundance: few
j_gene: TRBJ2-2
CDR3nt: TGTGCCAGCAGCTTCGCGGGGACAGGGAACACCGGGGAGCTGTTTTTT
CDR3aa: CASSFAGTGNTGELFF

d_gene: -
v_gene: TRBV20-1
abundance: few
j_gene: TRBJ2-7
CDR3nt: TGCAGTGCCCGAGAAGGGGGCTCCTACGAGCAGTACTTC
CDR3aa: CSAREGGSYEQYF

d_gene: -
v_gene: TRBV21-1
abundance: -
j_gene: TRBJ1-2
CDR3nt: TGTGCCAGCAGCAACTGGACAGGGGGGGACTATGGCTACACCTTC
CDR3aa: CASSNWTGGDYGYTF

d_gene: -
v_gene: TRBV12-3/TRBV12-4
abundance: -
j_gene: TRBJ1-3
CDR3nt: TGTGCCAGCAGTGCGTTGGGTGTCGCTGGAAACACCATATATTTT
CDR3aa: CASSALGVAGNTIYF

d_gene: -
v_gene: TRBV4-1
abundance: -
j_gene: TRBJ2-1
CDR3nt: TGCGCCAGCAGCCAAGTAAGGACTAATTACCTCAATGAGCAGTTCTTC
CDR3aa: CASSQVRTNYLNEQFF

d_gene: -
v_gene: TRBV21-1
abundance: -
j_gene: TRBJ1-1
CDR3nt: TGTGCCAGCAGCAAAGTGACAGGGGACGGGAACACTGAAGCTTTCTTT
CDR3aa: CASSKVTGDGNTEAFF

d_gene: -
v_gene: TRBV29-1
abundance: -
j_gene: TRBJ1-1
CDR3nt: TGCAGCGTTGCCGGGATTGAAGCTTTCTTT
CDR3aa: CSVAGIEAFF

d_gene: -
v_gene: TRBV11-2
abundance: few
j_gene: TRBJ1-2
CDR3nt: TGTGCCAGCAGCTTAGGCATTACAGGCAACTATGGCTACACCTTC
CDR3aa: CASSLGITGNYGYTF

d_gene: -
v_gene: TRBV7-9
abundance: few
j_gene: TRBJ1-2
CDR3nt: TGTGCCAGCAGCCCAAACCTGAGTGACTATGGCTACACCTTC
CDR3aa: CASSPNLSDYGYTF

d_gene: TRBD1
v_gene: TRBV27
abundance: few
j_gene: TRBJ2-1
CDR3nt: TGTGCCAGCACGAGGGGGACAGGCACCTACAATGAGCAGTTCTTC
CDR3aa: CASTRGTGTYNEQFF

d_gene: TRBD1
v_gene: TRBV12-3/TRBV12-4
abundance: many
j_gene: TRBJ2-4
CDR3nt: TGTGCCAGTCTGGACAGGGAGAACATTCAGTACTTC
CDR3aa: CASLDRENIQYF

d_gene: TRBD2
v_gene: TRBV7-2
abundance: -
j_gene: TRBJ2-1
CDR3nt: TGTGCCAGCAGCTTAGCGGGGGAGGGCGATGAGCGGTTCTTC
CDR3aa: CASSLAGEGDERFF

d_gene: -
v_gene: TRBV2
abundance: few
j_gene: TRBJ2-1
CDR3nt: TGTGCCAGCGAAGCTAACGAACAGGCGGGTGAGACGAATGAGCAGTTCTTC
CDR3aa: CASEANEQAGETNEQFF

d_gene: -
v_gene: TRBV12-3/TRBV12-4
abundance: -
j_gene: TRBJ2-7
CDR3nt: TGTGCCAGCAGTTTAGGTCGGTTTATTGGGGGTAGGGCAGGGGTCGAGCAGTACTTC
CDR3aa: CASSLGRFIGGRAGVEQYF

d_gene: TRBD1
v_gene: TRBV28
abundance: -
j_gene: TRBJ2-3
CDR3nt: TGTGCCAGCAGTCCGCCCCCGACAGGGGTAACAGATACGCAGTATTTT
CDR3aa: CASSPPPTGVTDTQYF

d_gene: -
v_gene: TRBV2
abundance: few
j_gene: TRBJ1-5
CDR3nt: TGTGCCAGCAGGGAGGCCATTCTCAATCAGCCCCAGCATTTT
CDR3aa: CASREAILNQPQHF